This is a list of T cell receptor beta chains from one sample in a study of glioma-infiltrating T cells after dendritic cell vaccination. The method was immunoSEQ multiplex PCR; TCRdb's version includes in-frame clones alone and lacks a portion of them. The sample contains 75,000 to 95,000 clones, 70% to 90% of which appear only once. The material was blood, obtained after dendritic cell vaccination. Receptors originate from a human donor with glioblastoma. The CDR3 runs from the conserved cysteine through the conserved F or W. Each record gives: clone size, J gene, D gene, V gene, CDR3 DNA, CDR3 protein. The D gene is left open where the match is weak. Only some rows state a clone size, as once, few, many or a class for expanded clones.

>NA|TRBJ1-1|NA|TRBV2
TGTGCCAGCAGTATCAACACCGAAGCTTTCTTT
CASSINTEAFF
>once|TRBJ1-5|TRBD1|TRBV2
TGTGCCAGCAATCAAGGGGGCTATAGCAATCAGCCCCAGCATTTT
CASNQGGYSNQPQHF
>NA|TRBJ1-2|NA|TRBV12-5
TGTGCTAGTGGCCCCAGGCGGGGTTCCTATGGCTACACCTTC
CASGPRRGSYGYTF
>NA|TRBJ1-4|NA|TRBV6-6
TGTGCCAGCAGTTACTACGGGGAAACTAATGAAAAACTGTTTTTT
CASSYYGETNEKLFF
>NA|TRBJ1-2|TRBD1|TRBV27
TGTGCCAGCAGTTCCTACGGATCCCAGGGGGCTAACTATGGCTACACCTTC
CASSSYGSQGANYGYTF
>few|TRBJ2-5|TRBD2|TRBV14
TGTGCCAGCAGCCAAATCCCAGGACTAGCGGGAACGGAGACCCAGTACTTC
CASSQIPGLAGTETQYF
>NA|TRBJ2-5|TRBD1|TRBV6-5
TGTGCCAGCTGTTACGGGACAGCCAAAGAGACCCAGTACTTC
CASCYGTAKETQYF
>NA|TRBJ1-1|NA|TRBV6-5
TGTGCCAGCAGAGAACTTGGTCACACTGAAGCTTTCTTT
CASRELGHTEAFF
>NA|TRBJ2-3|NA|TRBV27
TGTGCCAGCAGTTTATTCATAAGTCTAGCAAGAGGCACAGATACGCAGTATTTT
CASSLFISLARGTDTQYF
>NA|TRBJ2-3|TRBD2|TRBV11-2
TGTGCCAGCAGTCGACGACTAGCGGGAGGGCCAGATACGCAGTATTTT
CASSRRLAGGPDTQYF
>many|TRBJ1-4|NA|TRBV4-1
TGCGCCAGCAGCCAAGCGGGGATTCCCTTTGAAAAACTGTTTTTT
CASSQAGIPFEKLFF
>NA|TRBJ2-1|NA|TRBV5-1
TGCGCCAGCAGCTTGGGACAATACAATGAGCAGTTCTTC
CASSLGQYNEQFF
>NA|TRBJ1-5|TRBD1|TRBV6-5
TGTGCCAGCCGACAGGGTCATCAGCCCCAGCATTTT
CASRQGHQPQHF
>NA|TRBJ1-4|NA|TRBV6-5
TGTGCCAGCAGTTACTCGTTCGGGGGTAATGAAAAACTGTTTTTT
CASSYSFGGNEKLFF
>NA|TRBJ1-1|NA|TRBV19
TGTGCCAGTAGTATAGAGGGCCTTGGCACTGAAGCTTTCTTT
CASSIEGLGTEAFF
>NA|TRBJ1-2|NA|TRBV4-1
TGCGCCAGCAGCCACGATAGCGGGGCCCAAGCCTATGGCTACACCTTC
CASSHDSGAQAYGYTF
>few|TRBJ1-5|TRBD1|TRBV19
TGTGCCAGTAGTCCCGGGACAGGCCTCAATCAGCCCCAGCATTTT
CASSPGTGLNQPQHF
>NA|TRBJ1-5|TRBD1|TRBV6-6
TGTGCCAGCAGTTACTCGACCGGGACAGGGTCCCAGCATTTT
CASSYSTGTGSQHF
>NA|TRBJ1-2|NA|TRBV29-1
TGCAGCGTTGAATCCGGGGGAAACTATGGCTACACCTTC
CSVESGGNYGYTF
>NA|TRBJ1-3|TRBD1|TRBV30
TGTGCCTGGAGGGGGACAGGGGTAAACACCATATATTTT
CAWRGTGVNTIYF
>once|TRBJ1-1|TRBD1|TRBV27
TGTGCCAGCAGTTCATACGGGACAGGGTACACTGAAGCTTTCTTT
CASSSYGTGYTEAFF
>NA|TRBJ1-5|NA|TRBV6-1
TGTGCCAGCCAGGGTCCCAATCAGCCCCAGCATTTT
CASQGPNQPQHF
>NA|TRBJ2-7|NA|TRBV4-1
TGCGCCAGCAGCCGCCAGGGGTTGGTGGACTCTATGGAGCAGTACTTC
CASSRQGLVDSMEQYF
>NA|TRBJ2-3|TRBD2|TRBV10-3
TGTGCCATCAAAGATCGCGGGAGTGGGACAGATACGCAGTATTTT
CAIKDRGSGTDTQYF
>NA|TRBJ1-2|NA|TRBV6-5
TGTGCCAGCAGTTACGTCGGCAGGGAGGGTGGCTACACCTTC
CASSYVGREGGYTF
>NA|TRBJ2-6|NA|TRBV7-2
TGTGCCAGCAGCTTGCTAGTAGGGGCCAACGTCCTGACTTTC
CASSLLVGANVLTF
>NA|TRBJ2-3|TRBD2|TRBV6-1
TGTGCCAGCAGTGGGACTAGCGGGGGGTCGGATACGCAGTATTTT
CASSGTSGGSDTQYF
>NA|TRBJ1-3|NA|TRBV6-6
TGTGCCAGCACCGTACTACCACAGGGTTCTGGAAACACCATATATTTT
CASTVLPQGSGNTIYF
>NA|TRBJ1-2|TRBD1|TRBV10-3
TGTGCCATCACCGCTAGACAGGGGTATGACTATGGCTACACCTTC
CAITARQGYDYGYTF
>NA|TRBJ2-1|TRBD2|TRBV4-1
TGCGCCAGCAGCCAAGTGTCGGGGGGGGCCTACAATGAGCAGTTCTTC
CASSQVSGGAYNEQFF
>NA|TRBJ1-4|TRBD1|TRBV2
TGTGCCAGTAACCCACTTCCGGGACAGGGGGCAACTAATGAAAAACTGTTTTTT
CASNPLPGQGATNEKLFF
>NA|TRBJ2-1|NA|TRBV9
TGTGCCAGCAGCGTAGTTGGGGGCAGTTACAATGAGCAGTTCTTC
CASSVVGGSYNEQFF
>NA|TRBJ2-7|NA|TRBV27
TGTGCCAGCAGTTTAAAGCGGAACTCCTACGAGCAGTACTTC
CASSLKRNSYEQYF
>NA|TRBJ2-7|NA|TRBV29-1
TGCAGCGCACAAACCGGGACACGGTCCTACGAGCAGTACTTC
CSAQTGTRSYEQYF
>NA|TRBJ2-6|NA|TRBV5-4
TGTGCCAGCAGCTCTCCTGGGGCCAACGTCCTGACTTTC
CASSSPGANVLTF